The next 16 T cell receptor beta chains were all read from a single sample in a study of cytomegalovirus exposure and HLA in healthy donors. TCRdb's copy holds only in-frame clones and misses some; the assay was immunoSEQ multiplex PCR. The sample carries 180,000 or so clones, approximately 80% recorded once. The source material was PBMCs. The receptor source for this set is a woman under 40 in good health and CMV-seropositive.

The chain joins TRBV6-5 to TRBJ1-2; a possible D gene is TRBD1 (5 bases). Trimming shortened V by 5 bases and J by 0 bases, and 10 bases separated the two germline ends. Per germline, CDR1 MNHEY and CDR2 SVGAGI. This CDR3 is built from 14 residues. CDR3 DNA: TGTGCCAGCAGTCCCCAGGGTCCTAACTATGGCTACACCTTC. Its protein product is CASSPQGPNYGYTF.

This CDR3 reads CSPRVPTEAFF. DNA of the CDR3: TGCAGTCCCAGGGTTCCCACTGAAGCTTTCTTT. The chain employs TRBV20-1 and TRBJ1-1; tentative D call: TRBD1 (5 bases). The germline V gene has CDR1 DFQATT and CDR2 SNEGSKA (reference sequence). This CDR3 is built from 11 residues. Trimming took off 8 bases at V and 4 bases at J, with 11 bases between the two ends.

V is TRBV1 and J is TRBJ2-3; the table calls TRBD2, which could not be checked here. TRBV1 is a listed pseudogene. The CDR3 sequence is 12 residues long. CDR3: CTSKREGHTQYF. The CDR3 nucleotides are TGCACCAGCAAACGGGAGGGCCATACGCAGTATTTT.

The CDR3 DNA follows: TGTGCCAGCCAGGGGTTAAACACCGGGGAGCTGTTTTTT. Translation: CASQGLNTGELFF. The V gene is TRBV6-1, the J gene TRBJ2-2, with a possible D match to TRBD1 (6 bases). Germline V CDR1 and CDR2: MNHNS, SASEGT. Between the trimmed V and J ends, which lost 8 bases and 2 bases, there was a span of 9 bases. The CDR3 is 13 residues long.

The genes are TRBV7-9 and TRBJ1-2; no reliable D call. The V end was cut by 5 bases, the J end by 8 bases, with 18 bases between. Germline V lookup: CDR1 SEHNR, CDR2 FQNEAQ (reference sequence). The CDR3 sequence is 14 residues long. The CDR3 nucleotides read TGTGCCAGCAGCGCAGCCGAGCGGGTTTCGGGCTACACCTTC. Its translation is CASSAAERVSGYTF.

The chain recombines TRBV19 with TRBJ2-6, with 11 nucleotides matching TRBD2. Germline V gene lookup returns CDR1 LNHDA and CDR2 SQIVND (reference sequence). This CDR3 region has 17 residues. V lost 8 bases to trimming and J lost 4 bases; unmatched junction nucleotides: 10. CDR3 loop: CASGGASGRPGANVLTF. CDR3 DNA sequence: TGTGCCAGTGGGGGGGCTAGCGGGAGGCCAGGGGCCAACGTCCTGACTTTC.

In this sample, this clone turned up once. The chain is built from TRBV11-2 and TRBJ2-7, with TRBD2 as a possible D gene (5 bases). Per the germline V gene, CDR1 is SGHAT and CDR2 is FQNNGV. The CDR3 consists of 14 residues. The V gene lost 2 bases and the J gene lost 2 bases, with 10 bases spanning the gap. CDR3 in amino acids: CASSLWAGTYEQYF. CDR3 DNA: TGTGCCAGCAGCTTATGGGCGGGCACCTACGAGCAGTACTTC.

This clone was counted only a few times. V is TRBV15 and J is TRBJ2-3; no reliable D call. V shed 0 bases and J shed 6 bases, with 7 bases lying between them. This CDR3 has 13 amino acids. CDR1 is LNHNV, CDR2 YYDKDF, per germline (reference sequence). The CDR3, as DNA: TGTGCCACCAGCAGAGATGTTACTGATACGCAGTATTTT. Residues: CATSRDVTDTQYF.

This rearrangement joins TRBV19 to TRBJ2-1; tentative D call: TRBD2 (5 bases). Between the trimmed V and J ends, which lost 3 bases and 11 bases, there was a span of 8 bases. The CDR3 contains 11 residues. The germline V gene encodes CDR1 LNHDA and CDR2 SQIVND (reference sequence). The CDR3: CASSMRDQQFF. CDR3 sequence (DNA): TGTGCCAGTAGTATGAGGGATCAGCAGTTCTTC. The complete variable domain, with remaining parts taken from reference TRBV19 and TRBJ2-1, reads DGGITQSPKYLFRKEGQNVTLSCEQNLNHDAMYWYRQDPGQGLRLIYYSQIVNDFQKGDIAEGYSVSREKKESFPLTVTSAQKNPTAFYLCASSMRDQQFFGPGTRLTVL.

This chain connects TRBV5-8 to TRBJ1-2; unclear D gene. The CDR3 has 12 residues. Germline assignment: CDR1 SGHTS and CDR2 YDEGEE. V was pared by 6 bases and J by 7 bases, with 13 bases between. The CDR3 DNA reads as TGTGCCAGCACCCCTCTCCGGTTTGGCTACACCTTC. This sequence encodes CASTPLRFGYTF.

Note on this clone: The junction differs from germline at one of its ends, possibly a read error. CDR3 sequence reads: CASSTQRSQPQHF. The CDR3 coding sequence is TGTGCTAGCAGCACCCAGCGTAGTCAGCCCCAGCATTTT. The V gene is TRBV7-7, the J gene TRBJ1-5; no clear D gene. Germline-derived CDR1 and CDR2 are SSHAT and FNYEAQ (reference sequence). This CDR3 has 13 residues.

The rearrangement joins TRBV6-5 to TRBJ2-5; D call uncertain. The CDR3 consists of 14 residues. Germline V gene lookup returns CDR1 MNHEY and CDR2 SVGAGI. The V gene lost 0 bases and the J gene lost 2 bases, with 7 bases spanning the gap. The CDR3 DNA is TGTGCCAGCAGTTACTCGTCCGCGCAAGAGACCCAGTACTTC. Residues: CASSYSSAQETQYF.

This chain joins TRBV5-1 and TRBJ2-5; D call uncertain. Trimming took off 0 bases at V and 1 base at J, with 13 bases between the two ends. The germline V gene has CDR1 SGHRS and CDR2 YFSETQ. CDR3 length equals 16 residues. Written as DNA, the CDR3 is TGCGCCAGCAGCTTGGCTGAATTGAGGCCCCAAGAGACCCAGTACTTC. It yields the protein CASSLAELRPQETQYF.

The gene calls are TRBV6-1 and TRBJ2-3; no clear D. This CDR3 is 12 amino acids long. Per germline, CDR1 MNHNS and CDR2 SASEGT. V lost 9 bases to trimming and J lost 0 bases, with 7 bases between them. The CDR3 sequence is CASWASTDTQYF. In DNA form, the CDR3 reads TGTGCCAGTTGGGCCAGCACAGATACGCAGTATTTT.

A few counts support this clone. This chain connects TRBV4-1 to TRBJ1-5; 11 positions agree with TRBD1. The length of the CDR3 is 15 residues. Unmatched junction bases numbered 6, after V lost 5 bases and J lost 6 bases. Germline-derived CDR1 and CDR2 are MGHRA and YSYEKL. The CDR3 loop is CASSAGQGVAQPQHF. The CDR3, as DNA: TGCGCCAGCAGCGCGGGACAGGGGGTCGCTCAGCCCCAGCATTTT.

DNA of the CDR3: TGTGCCAGCAGTCCGGGACAGGGGGTTGGCTACACCTTC. Translation: CASSPGQGVGYTF. This sequence joins TRBV6-6 and TRBJ1-2; 11 nucleotides line up with TRBD1. The CDR3 loop spans 13 amino acids. Per the germline V gene, CDR1 is MNHNY and CDR2 is SVGAGI (reference sequence). J lost 7 bases, V lost 5 bases, and 3 bases had no gene match.